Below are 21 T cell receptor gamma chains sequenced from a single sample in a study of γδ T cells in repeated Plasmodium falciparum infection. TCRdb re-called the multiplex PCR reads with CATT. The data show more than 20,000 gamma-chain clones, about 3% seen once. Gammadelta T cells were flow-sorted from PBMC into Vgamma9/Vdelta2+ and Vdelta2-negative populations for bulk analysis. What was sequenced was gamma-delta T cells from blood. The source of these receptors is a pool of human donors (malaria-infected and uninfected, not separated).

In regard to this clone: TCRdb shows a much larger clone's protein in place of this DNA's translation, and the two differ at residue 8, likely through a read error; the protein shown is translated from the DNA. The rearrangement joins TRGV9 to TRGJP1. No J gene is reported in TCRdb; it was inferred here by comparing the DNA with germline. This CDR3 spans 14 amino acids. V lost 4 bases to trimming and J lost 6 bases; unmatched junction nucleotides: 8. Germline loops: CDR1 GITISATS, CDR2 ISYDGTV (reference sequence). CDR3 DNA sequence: TGTGCCTTGTGGGACCCACTAGCTGGTTGGTTCAAGATATTT. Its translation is CALWDPLAGWFKIF.

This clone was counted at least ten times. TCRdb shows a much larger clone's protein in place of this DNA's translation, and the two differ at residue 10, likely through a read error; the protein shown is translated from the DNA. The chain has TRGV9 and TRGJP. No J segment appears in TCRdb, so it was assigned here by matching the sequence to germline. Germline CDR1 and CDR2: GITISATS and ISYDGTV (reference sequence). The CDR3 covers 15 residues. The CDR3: CALWDQELGNKIKVF. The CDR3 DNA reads TGTGCCTTGTGGGACCAAGAGTTGGGCAACAAAATCAAGGTATTT.

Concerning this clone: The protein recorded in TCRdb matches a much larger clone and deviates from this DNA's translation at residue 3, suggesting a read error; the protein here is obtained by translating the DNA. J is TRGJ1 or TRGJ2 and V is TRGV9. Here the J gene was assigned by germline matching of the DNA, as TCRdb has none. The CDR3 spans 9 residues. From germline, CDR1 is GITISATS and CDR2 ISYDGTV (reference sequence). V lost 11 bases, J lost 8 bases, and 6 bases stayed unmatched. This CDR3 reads CASLDKKLF. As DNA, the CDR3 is TGTGCCTCGTTGGATAAGAAACTCTTT.

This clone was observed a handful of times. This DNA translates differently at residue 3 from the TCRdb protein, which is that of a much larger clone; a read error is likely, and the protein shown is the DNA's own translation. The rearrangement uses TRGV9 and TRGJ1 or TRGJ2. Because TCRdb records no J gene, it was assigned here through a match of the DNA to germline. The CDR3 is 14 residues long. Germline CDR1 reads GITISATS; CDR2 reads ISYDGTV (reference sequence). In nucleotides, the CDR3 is TGTGCCATGTGGGAGGTGCGGTCCTATTATAAGAAACTCTTT. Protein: CAMWEVRSYYKKLF.

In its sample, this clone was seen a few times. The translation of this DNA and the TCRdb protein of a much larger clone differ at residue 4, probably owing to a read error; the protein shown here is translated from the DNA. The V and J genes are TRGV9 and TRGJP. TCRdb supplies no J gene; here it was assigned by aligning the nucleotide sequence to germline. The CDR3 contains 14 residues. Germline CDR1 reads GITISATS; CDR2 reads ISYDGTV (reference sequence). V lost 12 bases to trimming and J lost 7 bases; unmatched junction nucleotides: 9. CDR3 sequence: CAHVLELGKKIKVF. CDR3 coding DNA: TGTGCCCACGTTTTGGAGTTGGGCAAAAAAATCAAGGTATTT.

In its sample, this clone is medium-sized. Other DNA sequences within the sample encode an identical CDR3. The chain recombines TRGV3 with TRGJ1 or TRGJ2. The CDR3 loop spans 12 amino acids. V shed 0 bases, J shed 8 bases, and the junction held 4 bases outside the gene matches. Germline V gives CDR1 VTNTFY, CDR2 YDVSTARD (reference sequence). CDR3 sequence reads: CATWDRRHKKLF. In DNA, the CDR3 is TGTGCCACCTGGGACAGGCGGCATAAGAAACTCTTT.

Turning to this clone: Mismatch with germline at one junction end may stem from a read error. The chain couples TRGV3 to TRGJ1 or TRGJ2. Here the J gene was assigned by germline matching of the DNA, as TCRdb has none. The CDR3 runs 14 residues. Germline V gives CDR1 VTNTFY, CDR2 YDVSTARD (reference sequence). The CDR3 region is CAIWDSQRYYKKLF. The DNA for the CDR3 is TGTGCCATCTGGGACAGCCAGAGATATTATAAGAAACTCTTT.

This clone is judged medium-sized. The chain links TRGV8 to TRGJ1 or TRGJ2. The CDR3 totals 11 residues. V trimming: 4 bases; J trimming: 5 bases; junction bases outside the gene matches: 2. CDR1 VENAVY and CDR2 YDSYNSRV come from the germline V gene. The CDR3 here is CATWEDYKKLF. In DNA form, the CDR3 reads TGTGCCACCTGGGAGGATTATAAGAAACTCTTT.

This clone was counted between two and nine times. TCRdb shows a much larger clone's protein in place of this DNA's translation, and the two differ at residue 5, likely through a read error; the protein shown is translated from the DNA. CDR3 residues: CATWGSPNYKKLF. The CDR3 nucleotides read TGTGCCACCTGGGGTAGCCCAAATTATAAGAAACTCTTT. V and J are TRGV8 and TRGJ1 or TRGJ2. Germline trimming cut 5 bases from V and 5 bases from J; bases unmatched to any gene: 9. This CDR3 has 13 amino acids. Germline assignment: CDR1 VENAVY and CDR2 YDSYNSRV.

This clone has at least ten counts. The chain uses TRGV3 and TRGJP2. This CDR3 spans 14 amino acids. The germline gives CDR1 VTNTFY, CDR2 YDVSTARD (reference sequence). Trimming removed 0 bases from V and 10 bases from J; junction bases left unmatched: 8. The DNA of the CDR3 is TGTGCCACCTGGGACAGGCCAGTTTGTTGGATCAAGACGTTT. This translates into CATWDRPVCWIKTF.

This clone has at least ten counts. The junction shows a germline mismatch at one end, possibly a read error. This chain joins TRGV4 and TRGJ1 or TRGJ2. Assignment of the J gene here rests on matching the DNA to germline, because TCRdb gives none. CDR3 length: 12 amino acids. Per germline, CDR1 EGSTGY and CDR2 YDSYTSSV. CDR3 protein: CTTWDVYYKKLF. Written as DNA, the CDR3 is TGTACCACCTGGGATGTGTATTATAAGAAACTCTTT.

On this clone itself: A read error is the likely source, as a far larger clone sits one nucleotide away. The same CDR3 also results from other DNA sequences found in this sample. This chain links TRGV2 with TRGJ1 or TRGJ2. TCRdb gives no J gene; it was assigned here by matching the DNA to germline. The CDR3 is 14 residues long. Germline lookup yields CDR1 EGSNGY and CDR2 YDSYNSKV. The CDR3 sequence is CATWDLENYYKKLF. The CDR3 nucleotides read TGTGCCACCTGGGACCTCGAGAATTACTATAAGAAACTCTTT.

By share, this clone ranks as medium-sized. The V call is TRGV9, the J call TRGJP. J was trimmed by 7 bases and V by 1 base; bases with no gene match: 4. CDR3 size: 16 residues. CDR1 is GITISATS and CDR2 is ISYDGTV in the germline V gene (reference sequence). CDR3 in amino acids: CALWEVIELGKKIKVF. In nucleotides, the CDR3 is TGTGCCTTGTGGGAGGTAATCGAGTTGGGCAAAAAAATCAAGGTATTT.

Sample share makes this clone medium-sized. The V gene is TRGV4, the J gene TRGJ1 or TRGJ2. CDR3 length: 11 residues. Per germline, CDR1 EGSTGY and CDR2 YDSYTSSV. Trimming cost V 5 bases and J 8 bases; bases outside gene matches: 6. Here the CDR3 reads CATWVTNKKLF. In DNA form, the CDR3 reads TGTGCCACCTGGGTTACCAATAAGAAACTCTTT.

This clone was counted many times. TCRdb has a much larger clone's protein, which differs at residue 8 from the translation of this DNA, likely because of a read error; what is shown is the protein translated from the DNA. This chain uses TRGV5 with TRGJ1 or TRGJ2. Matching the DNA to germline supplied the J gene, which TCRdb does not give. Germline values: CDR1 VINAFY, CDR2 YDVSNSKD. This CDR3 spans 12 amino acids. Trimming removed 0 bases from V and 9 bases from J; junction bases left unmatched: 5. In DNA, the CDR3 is TGTGCCACCTGGGACAGGCACTCTAAGAAACTCTTT. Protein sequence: CATWDRHSKKLF.

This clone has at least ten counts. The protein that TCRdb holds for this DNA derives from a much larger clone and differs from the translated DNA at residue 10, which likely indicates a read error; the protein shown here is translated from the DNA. CDR3 loop: CALWESPEVHYKKLF. CDR3 DNA: TGTGCCTTGTGGGAGTCCCCGGAGGTTCATTATAAGAAACTCTTT. This sequence joins TRGV9 and TRGJ1 or TRGJ2. J gave up 5 bases and V 3 bases, and 13 bases lay outside the gene matches. The germline gives CDR1 GITISATS, CDR2 ISYDGTV (reference sequence). The CDR3 loop spans 15 amino acids.

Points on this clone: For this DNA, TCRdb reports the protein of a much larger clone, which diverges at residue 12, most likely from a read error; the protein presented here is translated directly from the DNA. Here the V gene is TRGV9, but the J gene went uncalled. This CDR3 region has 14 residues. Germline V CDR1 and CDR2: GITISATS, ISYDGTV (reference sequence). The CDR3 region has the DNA TGTGCCTTGTGGGAGGTCGACGGGGACAATAAGAGACTCTTT. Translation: CALWEVDGDNKRLF.

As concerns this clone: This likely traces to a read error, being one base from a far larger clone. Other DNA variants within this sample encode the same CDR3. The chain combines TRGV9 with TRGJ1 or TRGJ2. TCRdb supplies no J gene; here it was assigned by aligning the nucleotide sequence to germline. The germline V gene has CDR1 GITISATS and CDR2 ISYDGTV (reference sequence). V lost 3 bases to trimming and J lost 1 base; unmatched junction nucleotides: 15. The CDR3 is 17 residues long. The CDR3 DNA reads TGTGCCTTGTGGGAGTTTCCGATGTCTGAAAATTATTATAAGAAACTCTTT. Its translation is CALWEFPMSENYYKKLF.

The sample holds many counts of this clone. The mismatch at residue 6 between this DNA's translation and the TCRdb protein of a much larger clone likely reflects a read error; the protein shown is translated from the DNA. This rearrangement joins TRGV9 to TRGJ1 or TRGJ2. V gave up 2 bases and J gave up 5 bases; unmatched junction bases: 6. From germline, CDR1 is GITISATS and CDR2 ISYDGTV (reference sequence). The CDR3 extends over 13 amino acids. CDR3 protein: CALWEARHYKKLF. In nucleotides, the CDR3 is TGTGCCTTGTGGGAGGCGCGCCATTATAAGAAACTCTTT.

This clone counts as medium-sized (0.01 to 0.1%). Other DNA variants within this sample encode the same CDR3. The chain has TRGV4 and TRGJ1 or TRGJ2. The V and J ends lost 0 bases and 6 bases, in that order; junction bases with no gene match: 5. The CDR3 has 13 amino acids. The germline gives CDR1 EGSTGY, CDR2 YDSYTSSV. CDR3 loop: CATWDGQSYKKLF. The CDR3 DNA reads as TGTGCCACCTGGGATGGGCAGAGTTATAAGAAACTCTTT.

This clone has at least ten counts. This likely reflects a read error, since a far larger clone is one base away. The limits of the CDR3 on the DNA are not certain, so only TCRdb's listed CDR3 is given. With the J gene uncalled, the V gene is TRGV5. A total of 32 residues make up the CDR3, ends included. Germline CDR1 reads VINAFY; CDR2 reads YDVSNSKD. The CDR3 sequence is CATWDRRRIIRNSLAVEQHWLSQVSIGRIQHF.